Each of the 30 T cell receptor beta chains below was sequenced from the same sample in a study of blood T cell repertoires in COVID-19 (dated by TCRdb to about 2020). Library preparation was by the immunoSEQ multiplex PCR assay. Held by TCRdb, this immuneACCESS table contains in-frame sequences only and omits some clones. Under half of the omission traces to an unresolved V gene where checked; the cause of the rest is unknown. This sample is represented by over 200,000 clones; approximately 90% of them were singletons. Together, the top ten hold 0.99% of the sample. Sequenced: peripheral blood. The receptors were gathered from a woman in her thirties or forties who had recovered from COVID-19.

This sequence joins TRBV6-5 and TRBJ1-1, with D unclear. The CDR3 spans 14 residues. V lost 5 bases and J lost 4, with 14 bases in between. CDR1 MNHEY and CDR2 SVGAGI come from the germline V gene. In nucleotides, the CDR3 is TGTGCCAGCAGTCACCGTGGGAGAGGCACTGAAGCTTTCTTT. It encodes CASSHRGRGTEAFF.

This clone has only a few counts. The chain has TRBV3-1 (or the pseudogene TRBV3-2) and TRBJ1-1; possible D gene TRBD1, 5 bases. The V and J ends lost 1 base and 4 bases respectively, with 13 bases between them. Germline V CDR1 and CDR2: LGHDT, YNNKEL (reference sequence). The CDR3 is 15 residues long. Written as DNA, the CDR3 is TGTGCCAGCAGCCAAGTGGGCGGGGGGGGCACTGAAGCTTTCTTT. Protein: CASSQVGGGGTEAFF.

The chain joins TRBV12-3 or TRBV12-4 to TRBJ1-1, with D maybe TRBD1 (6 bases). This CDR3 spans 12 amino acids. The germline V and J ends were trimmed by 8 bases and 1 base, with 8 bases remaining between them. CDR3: CASQGTNTEAFF. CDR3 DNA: TGTGCCAGCCAGGGGACGAACACTGAAGCTTTCTTT.

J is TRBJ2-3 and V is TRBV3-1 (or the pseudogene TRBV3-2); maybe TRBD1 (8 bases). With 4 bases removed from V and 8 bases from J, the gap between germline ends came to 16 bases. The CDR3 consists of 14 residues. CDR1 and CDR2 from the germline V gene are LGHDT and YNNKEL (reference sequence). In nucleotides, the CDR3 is TGTGCCAGCAGCCCCGACAGGGGCGGGAGTACGCAGTATTTT. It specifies CASSPDRGGSTQYF.

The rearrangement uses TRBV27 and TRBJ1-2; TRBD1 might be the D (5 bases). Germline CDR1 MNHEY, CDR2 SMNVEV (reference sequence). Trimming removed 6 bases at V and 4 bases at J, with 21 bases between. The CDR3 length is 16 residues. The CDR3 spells CASRGMTTAGGYGYTF. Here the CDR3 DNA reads TGTGCCAGCAGAGGCATGACGACGGCCGGGGGCTATGGCTACACCTTC.

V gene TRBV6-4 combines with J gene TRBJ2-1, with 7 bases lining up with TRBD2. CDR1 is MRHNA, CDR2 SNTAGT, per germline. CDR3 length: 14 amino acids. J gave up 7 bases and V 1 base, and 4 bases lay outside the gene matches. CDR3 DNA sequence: TGTGCCAGCAGTGACTGGCCTAGCGGTAATGAGCAGTTCTTC. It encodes CASSDWPSGNEQFF.

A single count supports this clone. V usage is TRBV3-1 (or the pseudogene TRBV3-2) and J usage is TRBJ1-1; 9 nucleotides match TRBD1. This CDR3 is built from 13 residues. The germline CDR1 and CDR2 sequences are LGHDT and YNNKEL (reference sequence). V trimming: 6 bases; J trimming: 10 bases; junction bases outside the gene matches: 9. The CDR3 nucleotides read TGTGCCAGCAGTCACACAGGGGGCGCGGGAGCTTTCTTT. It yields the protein CASSHTGGAGAFF.

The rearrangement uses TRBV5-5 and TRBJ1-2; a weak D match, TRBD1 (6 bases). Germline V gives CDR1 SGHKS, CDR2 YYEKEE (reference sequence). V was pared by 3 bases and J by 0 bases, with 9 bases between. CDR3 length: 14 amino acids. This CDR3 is CASSWGHTNYGYTF. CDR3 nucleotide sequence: TGTGCCAGCAGCTGGGGACACACTAACTATGGCTACACCTTC.

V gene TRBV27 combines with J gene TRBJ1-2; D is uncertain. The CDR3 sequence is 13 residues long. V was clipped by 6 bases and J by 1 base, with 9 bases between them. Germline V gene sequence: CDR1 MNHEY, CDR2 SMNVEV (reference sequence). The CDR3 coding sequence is TGTGCCAGCAGGGCGAGCGTTAACTATGGCTACACCTTC. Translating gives CASRASVNYGYTF.

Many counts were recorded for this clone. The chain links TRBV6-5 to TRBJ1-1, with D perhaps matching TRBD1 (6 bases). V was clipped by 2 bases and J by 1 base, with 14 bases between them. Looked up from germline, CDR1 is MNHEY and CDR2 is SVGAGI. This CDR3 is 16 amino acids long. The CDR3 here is CASSYPGALGNTEAFF. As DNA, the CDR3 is TGTGCCAGCAGTTACCCAGGGGCCCTCGGGAACACTGAAGCTTTCTTT.

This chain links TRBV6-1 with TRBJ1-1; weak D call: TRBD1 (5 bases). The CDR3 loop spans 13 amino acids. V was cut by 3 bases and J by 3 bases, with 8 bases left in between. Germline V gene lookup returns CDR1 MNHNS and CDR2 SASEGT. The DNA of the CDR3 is TGTGCCAGCAGTGACCAGGGTGACACTGAAGCTTTCTTT. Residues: CASSDQGDTEAFF.

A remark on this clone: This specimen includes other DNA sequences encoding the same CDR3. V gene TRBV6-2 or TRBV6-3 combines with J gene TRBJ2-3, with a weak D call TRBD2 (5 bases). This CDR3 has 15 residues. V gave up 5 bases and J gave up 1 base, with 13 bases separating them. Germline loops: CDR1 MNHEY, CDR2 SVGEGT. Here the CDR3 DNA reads TGTGCCAGCAGTCAAGGGCTAGCCGGCACAGATACGCAGTATTTT. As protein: CASSQGLAGTDTQYF.

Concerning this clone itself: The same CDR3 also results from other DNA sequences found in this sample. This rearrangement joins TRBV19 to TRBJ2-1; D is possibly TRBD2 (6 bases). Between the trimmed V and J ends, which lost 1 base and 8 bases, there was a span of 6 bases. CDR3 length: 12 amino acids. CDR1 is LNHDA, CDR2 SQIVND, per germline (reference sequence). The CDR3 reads CASSIGGDEQFF. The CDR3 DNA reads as TGTGCCAGTAGTATAGGGGGGGATGAGCAGTTCTTC.

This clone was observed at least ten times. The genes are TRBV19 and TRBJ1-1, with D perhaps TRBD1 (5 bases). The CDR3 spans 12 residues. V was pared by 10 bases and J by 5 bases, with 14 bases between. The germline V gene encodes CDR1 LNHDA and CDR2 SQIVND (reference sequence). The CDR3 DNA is TGTGCCACGCGACGGGGGGGGACTGAAGCTTTCTTT. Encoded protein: CATRRGGTEAFF. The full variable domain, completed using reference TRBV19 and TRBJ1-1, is DGGITQSPKYLFRKEGQNVTLSCEQNLNHDAMYWYRQDPGQGLRLIYYSQIVNDFQKGDIAEGYSVSREKKESFPLTVTSAQKNPTAFYLCATRRGGTEAFFGQGTRLTVV.

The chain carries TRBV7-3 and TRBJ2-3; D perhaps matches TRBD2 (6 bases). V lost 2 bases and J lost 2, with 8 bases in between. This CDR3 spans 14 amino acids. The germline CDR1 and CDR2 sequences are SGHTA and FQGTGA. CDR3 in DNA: TGTGCCAGCAGCTTAGGGGGGACCACAGATACGCAGTATTTT. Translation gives CASSLGGTTDTQYF.

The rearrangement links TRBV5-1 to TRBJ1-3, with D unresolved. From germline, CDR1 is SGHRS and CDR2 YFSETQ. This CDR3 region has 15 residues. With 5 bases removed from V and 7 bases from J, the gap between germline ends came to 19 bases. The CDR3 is CASRPPGRAENTIYF. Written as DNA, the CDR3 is TGCGCCAGCAGACCTCCCGGGAGGGCAGAGAACACCATATATTTT. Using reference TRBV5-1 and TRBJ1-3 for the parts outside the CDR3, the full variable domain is KAGVTQTPRYLIKTRGQQVTLSCSPISGHRSVSWYQQTPGQGLQFLFEYFSETQRNKGNFPGRFSGRQFSNSRSEMNVSTLELGDSALYLCASRPPGRAENTIYFGEGSWLTVV.

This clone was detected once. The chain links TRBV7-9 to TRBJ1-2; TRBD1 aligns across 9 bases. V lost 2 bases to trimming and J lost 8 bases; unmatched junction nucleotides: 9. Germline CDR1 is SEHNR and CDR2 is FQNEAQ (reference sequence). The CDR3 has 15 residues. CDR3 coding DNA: TGTGCCAGCAGCTTACGACAGGGGGGGAGTGAAGGCTACACCTTC. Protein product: CASSLRQGGSEGYTF.

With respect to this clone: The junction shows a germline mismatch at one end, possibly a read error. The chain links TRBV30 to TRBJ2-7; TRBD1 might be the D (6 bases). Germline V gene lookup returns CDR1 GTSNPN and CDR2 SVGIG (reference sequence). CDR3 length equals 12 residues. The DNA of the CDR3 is TGTGCCGGGAGAGGGGGACCCTACGAGCAGTACTTC. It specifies CAGRGGPYEQYF.

CDR3 amino acids: CASSATGTAKETQYF. The CDR3 bases are TGTGCCAGCAGCGCGACCGGGACAGCCAAAGAGACCCAGTACTTC. The rearrangement uses TRBV11-3 and TRBJ2-5, with TRBD1 identical over 7 bases. The trim removed 5 bases at V and 3 bases at J, leaving 9 bases unmatched. This CDR3 is 15 amino acids long. CDR1 is SGHNT and CDR2 is YENEEA in the germline V gene.

This CDR3 is CASSEKGFGQVNFYEQYF. In DNA, the CDR3 is TGTGCCAGCAGTGAAAAAGGATTCGGACAGGTCAACTTCTACGAGCAGTACTTC. This sequence joins TRBV6-1 and TRBJ2-7, with TRBD1 matching 7 bases. Germline values: CDR1 MNHNS, CDR2 SASEGT. CDR3 length: 18 residues. V dropped 2 bases and J dropped 3; count of bases not matched to a gene: 16.

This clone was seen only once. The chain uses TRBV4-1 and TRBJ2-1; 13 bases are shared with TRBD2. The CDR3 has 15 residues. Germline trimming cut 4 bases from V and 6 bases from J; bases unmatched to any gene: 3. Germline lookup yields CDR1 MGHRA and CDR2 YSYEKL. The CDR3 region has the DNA TGCGCCAGCAGCCGGGGACTAGCGGGGCTCAATGAGCAGTTCTTC. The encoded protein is CASSRGLAGLNEQFF.

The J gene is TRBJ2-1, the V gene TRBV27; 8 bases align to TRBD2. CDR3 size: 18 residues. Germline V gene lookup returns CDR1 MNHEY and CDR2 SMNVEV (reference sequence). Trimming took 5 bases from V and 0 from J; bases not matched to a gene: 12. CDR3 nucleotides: TGTGCCAGCAGTCGATGGGCGGGAGGAGGGGACTCCTACAATGAGCAGTTCTTC. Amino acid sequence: CASSRWAGGGDSYNEQFF.

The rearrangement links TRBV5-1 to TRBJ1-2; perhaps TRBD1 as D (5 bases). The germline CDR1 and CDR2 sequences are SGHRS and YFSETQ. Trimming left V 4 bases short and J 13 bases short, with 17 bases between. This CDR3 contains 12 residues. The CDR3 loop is CASSGAGLEGTF. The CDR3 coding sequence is TGCGCCAGCAGCGGGGCAGGCCTGGAGGGCACCTTC.

The CDR3 loop reads CASSPGTSYETQYF. As DNA, the CDR3 is TGTGCCAGCAGCCCCGGGACTTCCTACGAGACCCAGTACTTC. The chain is built from TRBV5-4 and TRBJ2-5, with D possibly matching TRBD2 (6 bases). Trimming cost V 4 bases and J 5 bases, with 15 bases left between them. The CDR3 spans 14 residues. CDR1 is SGHNT and CDR2 is YYREEE in the germline V gene (reference sequence).

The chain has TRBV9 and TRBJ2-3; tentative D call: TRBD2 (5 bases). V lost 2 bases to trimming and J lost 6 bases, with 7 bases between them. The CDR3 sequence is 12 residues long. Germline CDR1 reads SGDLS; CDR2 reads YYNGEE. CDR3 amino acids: CASSVGGDTQYF. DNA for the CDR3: TGTGCCAGCAGCGTGGGCGGGGATACGCAGTATTTT.

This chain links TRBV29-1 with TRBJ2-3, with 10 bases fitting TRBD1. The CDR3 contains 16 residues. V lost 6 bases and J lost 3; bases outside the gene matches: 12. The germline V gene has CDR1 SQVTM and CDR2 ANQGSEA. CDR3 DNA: TGCAGCGTAAGACAGGGGGCGCGGGTCGGGACAGATACGCAGTATTTT. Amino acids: CSVRQGARVGTDTQYF.

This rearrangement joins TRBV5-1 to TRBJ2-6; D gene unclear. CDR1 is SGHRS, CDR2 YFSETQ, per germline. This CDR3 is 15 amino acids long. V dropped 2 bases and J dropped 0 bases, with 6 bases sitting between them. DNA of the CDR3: TGCGCCAGCAGCTTCCCCCTCTCTGGGGCCAACGTCCTGACTTTC. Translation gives CASSFPLSGANVLTF.

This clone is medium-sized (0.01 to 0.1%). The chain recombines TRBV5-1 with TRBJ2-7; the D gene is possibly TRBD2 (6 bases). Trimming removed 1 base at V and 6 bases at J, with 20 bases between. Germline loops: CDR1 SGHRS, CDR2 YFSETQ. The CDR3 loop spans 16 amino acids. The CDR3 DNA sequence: TGCGCCAGCAGCTTGTGGGGGGAAGGGCCCGCCCGCGAGCAGTACTTC. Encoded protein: CASSLWGEGPAREQYF. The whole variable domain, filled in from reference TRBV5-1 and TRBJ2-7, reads KAGVTQTPRYLIKTRGQQVTLSCSPISGHRSVSWYQQTPGQGLQFLFEYFSETQRNKGNFPGRFSGRQFSNSRSEMNVSTLELGDSALYLCASSLWGEGPAREQYFGPGTRLTVT.

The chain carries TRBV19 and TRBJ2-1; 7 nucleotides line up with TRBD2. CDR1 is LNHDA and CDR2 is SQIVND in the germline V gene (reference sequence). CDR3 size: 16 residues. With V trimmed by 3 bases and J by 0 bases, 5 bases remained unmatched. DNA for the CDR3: TGTGCCAGTAGTATGGGGTCGGGAGGCTCCTACAATGAGCAGTTCTTC. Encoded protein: CASSMGSGGSYNEQFF.

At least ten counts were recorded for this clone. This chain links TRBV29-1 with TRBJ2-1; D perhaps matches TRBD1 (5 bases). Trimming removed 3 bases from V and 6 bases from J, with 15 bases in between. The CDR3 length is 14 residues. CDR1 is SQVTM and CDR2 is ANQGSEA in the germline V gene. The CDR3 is CSVEKGKGVNEQFF. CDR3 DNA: TGCAGCGTTGAGAAGGGGAAAGGGGTCAATGAGCAGTTCTTC.